Listed below are T cell receptor beta chains from one sample, sequenced in a study of identical twins. TCRdb used MiXCR to reprocess the 5' RACE reads, holding one entry per CDR3 protein. The sample includes 1.5 million to 2 million distinct CDR3 sequences, 25% to 35% seen only once; the top ten take around 0.25%. Sequenced material: cord blood. Receptors were obtained from a newborn girl in good health. Both conserved end residues are part of each CDR3. Each record gives: CDR3 protein, CDR3 DNA, D gene, V gene, clone size, J gene. D genes are given only for firm matches. For some rows the clone size is stated as once, few or many, or as a class when expanded; others skip it.

CASSVAGGLTDTQYF,TGTGCCAGCAGCGTAGCGGGCGGGCTCACAGATACGCAGTATTTT,-,TRBV9,many,TRBJ2-3
CASSLVAYETQYF,TGTGCCAGCAGCTTAGTAGCTTATGAGACCCAGTACTTC,-,TRBV7-9,many,TRBJ2-5
CASSDSLSYEQYF,TGCGCCAGCAGCGACAGTCTCTCCTACGAGCAGTACTTC,-,TRBV5-1,few,TRBJ2-7
CASNRGSLTYEQYF,TGTGCCAGCAATCGCGGGAGTCTTACCTACGAGCAGTACTTC,TRBD2,TRBV11-2,-,TRBJ2-7
CASSLVLSDYGYTF,TGTGCCAGCAGTTTAGTACTTTCTGATTATGGCTACACCTTC,-,TRBV28,few,TRBJ1-2
CSAHKKEQYF,TGCAGTGCTCACAAAAAGGAGCAGTACTTC,-,TRBV20-1,-,TRBJ2-7
CSAGARQGDYNEQFF,TGCAGTGCTGGCGCTCGGCAGGGGGATTACAATGAGCAGTTCTTC,TRBD1,TRBV20-1,few,TRBJ2-1
CASSPRDMVYGYTF,TGTGCCAGCAGTCCCCGGGACATGGTCTATGGCTACACCTTC,-,TRBV27,few,TRBJ1-2
CASSYRGQGWTEAFF,TGTGCCAGCAGTTACCGTGGACAGGGTTGGACTGAAGCTTTCTTT,TRBD1,TRBV6-5,-,TRBJ1-1
CASSGHRRGYTF,TGTGCCAGCAGTGGCCACAGGAGGGGCTACACCTTC,-,TRBV25-1,few,TRBJ1-2